One T cell receptor (beta chain) is described in this entry. Original methodology: Amplification of reference gene primers provided the estimated nucleated cell counts. Data came from immunoSEQ multiplex PCR; TCRdb stores just in-frame clones and leaves some out. V and J calls and clone size are given by that table; D and trimming were obtained from the DNA. Of some 150,000 clones listed, 88% are singletons. The CDR3 runs 10 residues. The germline gives CDR1 ENHRY, CDR2 SYGVKD. V lost 11 bases to trimming and J lost 2 bases, with 7 bases between them. This sample is part of a study of blood T cell repertoires in COVID-19. On the study more broadly: T cells, B-cell-depleted T cells, or PBMCs supplied cDNA or gDNA.

This receptor was identified in a human donor in a cohort sampled during active COVID-19. The sequenced sample consisted of peripheral blood. The rearrangement links TRBV10-3 to TRBJ2-7; D perhaps matches TRBD1 (5 bases). CDR3 region: CASGTYEQYF. The CDR3 DNA is TGTGCCTCAGGGACCTACGAGCAGTACTTC.